This entry lists 21 T cell receptor beta chains sequenced from one sample in a study of shared clonotypes between healthy human individuals. It was CD45RO-negative cells, positively selected for CCR7, that made up naive CD8 cells, with terminally differentiated effector memory CD45RA+ cells excluded. Produced via immunoSEQ multiplex PCR; TCRdb's table is partial and in-frame only. This sample has millions of clones, with about 93% found just once. The sequencing input was naive CD8+ T cells from PBMCs. These receptor sequences come from a man between 18 and 35 years old in good health. Some clones in this sample may be carry-over from other donors' samples.

The chain employs TRBV5-6 and TRBJ2-1; D possibly corresponds to TRBD2 (6 bases). V lost 4 bases and J 4 bases, leaving 12 bases between the germline ends. Germline CDR1 and CDR2: SGHDT and YYEEEE. The CDR3 is 14 amino acids. In nucleotides, the CDR3 is TGTGCCAGCAGCGCCGACGGGGGATACAATGAGCAGTTCTTC. As protein: CASSADGGYNEQFF.

The rearrangement links TRBV7-9 to TRBJ2-7, with TRBD2 identical over 10 bases. Germline CDR1 reads SEHNR; CDR2 reads FQNEAQ (reference sequence). V lost 8 bases and J lost 5; bases outside the gene matches: 9. The CDR3 is made up of 14 amino acids. CDR3 DNA: TGTGCCAGCGTACGAGCGGGAGGGCTGGACGAGCAGTACTTC. Translating gives CASVRAGGLDEQYF.

The rearrangement joins TRBV7-9 to TRBJ2-7; possibly TRBD2 for D (5 bases). The CDR3 spans 14 residues. CDR1 is SEHNR and CDR2 is FQNEAQ in the germline V gene (reference sequence). The germline V and J ends were trimmed by 5 bases and 2 bases, with 13 bases remaining between them. CDR3 sequence reads: CASSLVGITYEQYF. In nucleotides, the CDR3 is TGTGCCAGCAGCCTAGTCGGGATCACCTACGAGCAGTACTTC.

V is TRBV27 and J is TRBJ2-1; no clear D. CDR1 and CDR2 (germline): MNHEY, SMNVEV (reference sequence). Trimming stripped 5 bases from V and 6 bases from J, with 5 bases between. This CDR3 has 11 amino acids. Here the CDR3 DNA reads TGTGCCAGCAGTCATGGCAATGAGCAGTTCTTC. This codes for CASSHGNEQFF.

The chain carries TRBV7-9 and TRBJ2-3, with D perhaps matching TRBD1 (5 bases). The germline gives CDR1 SEHNR, CDR2 FQNEAQ (reference sequence). With 5 bases removed from V and 4 bases from J, the gap between germline ends came to 10 bases. The CDR3 runs to 13 residues. CDR3 region: CASSPDSSDTQYF. Written as DNA, the CDR3 is TGTGCCAGCAGCCCCGACAGCTCAGATACGCAGTATTTT.

V and J are TRBV6-6 and TRBJ2-1; D unclear. Germline CDR1 is MNHNY and CDR2 is SVGAGI (reference sequence). V lost 0 bases and J lost 9, with 9 bases in between. The CDR3 totals 13 residues. CDR3 sequence (DNA): TGTGCCAGCAGTTACTCCTTGGTTTCTGAGCAGTTCTTC. Amino acids: CASSYSLVSEQFF.

The chain links TRBV12-5 to TRBJ2-5, with D possibly being TRBD2 (7 bases). In germline, CDR1 is LGHNT, CDR2 FRNRAP. Trimming took 0 bases from V and 1 from J, leaving 12 bases between them. The CDR3 extends over 16 amino acids. The DNA for the CDR3 is TGTGCTAGTGGTTTGGTACACGGGGGGCTCCAAGAGACCCAGTACTTC. Translating it yields CASGLVHGGLQETQYF.

The V and J genes are TRBV19 and TRBJ2-7, with 7 nucleotides matching TRBD2. The V gene's germline CDR1 is LNHDA and CDR2 SQIVND (reference sequence). J gave up 5 bases and V 1 base, and 5 bases lay outside the gene matches. The CDR3 totals 14 residues. The CDR3 is CASSIAGGSDEQYF. The DNA of the CDR3 is TGTGCCAGTAGTATAGCGGGAGGATCCGACGAGCAGTACTTC. The full variable domain, its missing parts supplied by reference TRBV19 and TRBJ2-7, is DGGITQSPKYLFRKEGQNVTLSCEQNLNHDAMYWYRQDPGQGLRLIYYSQIVNDFQKGDIAEGYSVSREKKESFPLTVTSAQKNPTAFYLCASSIAGGSDEQYFGPGTRLTVT.

The chain employs TRBV27 and TRBJ2-7; no reliable D call. Trimming stripped 5 bases from V and 6 bases from J, with 17 bases between. CDR1 and CDR2 (germline): MNHEY, SMNVEV (reference sequence). This CDR3 has 14 amino acids. The CDR3 nucleotides are TGTGCCAGCAGTGCGACGGGCCCCATGGGCGAGCAGTACTTC. Protein sequence: CASSATGPMGEQYF.

The chain carries TRBV7-9 and TRBJ2-3; perhaps TRBD2 as D (5 bases). CDR3 size: 15 residues. Germline CDR1 and CDR2: SEHNR and FQNEAQ (reference sequence). Trimming pared 5 bases from V and 2 bases from J, leaving 14 bases between. The CDR3 sequence is CASSAFPGYTDTQYF. CDR3 bases: TGTGCCAGCAGCGCTTTTCCGGGATACACAGATACGCAGTATTTT. The full variable domain, its missing parts supplied by reference TRBV7-9 and TRBJ2-3, is DTGVSQNPRHKITKRGQNVTFRCDPISEHNRLYWYRQTLGQGPEFLTYFQNEAQLEKSRLLSDRFSAERPKGSFSTLEIQRTEQGDSAMYLCASSAFPGYTDTQYFGPGTRLTVL.

V and J are TRBV19 and TRBJ1-3; 9 bases agree with TRBD1. There are 16 residues in the CDR3. Germline values: CDR1 LNHDA, CDR2 SQIVND (reference sequence). V trimming: 5 bases; J trimming: 4 bases; junction bases outside the gene matches: 9. The CDR3 protein is CASSPAGQGFGNTIYF. The CDR3 DNA sequence: TGTGCCAGTAGTCCCGCGGGACAGGGTTTCGGAAACACCATATATTTT.

The chain carries TRBV4-3 and TRBJ1-5; the D gene is possibly TRBD1 (5 bases). Trimming took off 4 bases at V and 5 bases at J, with 15 bases between the two ends. The CDR3 totals 15 residues. Germline V gene lookup returns CDR1 LGHNA and CDR2 YSLEER. The CDR3 region has the DNA TGCGCCAGCAGCCGAGTTATGGCGGGGGATCAGCCCCAGCATTTT. It translates to CASSRVMAGDQPQHF.

The CDR3 is CASSLEREVRHEQYF. In DNA, the CDR3 is TGTGCCAGCAGCTTAGAGAGGGAGGTGCGGCACGAGCAGTACTTC. This chain links TRBV7-8 with TRBJ2-7, with a weak D call TRBD2 (6 bases). Germline CDR1 reads SGHVS; CDR2 reads FQNEAQ. This CDR3 comprises 15 residues. Trimming pared 1 base from V and 5 bases from J, leaving 15 bases between.

A single count supports this clone. J is TRBJ2-7 and V is TRBV12-5; 7 positions match TRBD2. The CDR3 runs to 16 residues. The V segment lost 0 bases and the J segment 4 bases; nucleotides outside the gene matches: 9. Germline loops: CDR1 LGHNT, CDR2 FRNRAP. CDR3 DNA sequence: TGTGCTAGTGGTTTGGTGAAATTAGCGGGTGTATACGAGCAGTACTTC. Protein: CASGLVKLAGVYEQYF.

Points on this clone: The same CDR3 arises from other DNA sequences in this sample as well. The rearrangement joins TRBV5-6 to TRBJ2-7; maybe TRBD2 (6 bases). The ends were cut back, 0 bases at V and 2 bases at J, with 9 bases in the middle. The CDR3 has 14 amino acids. In germline, CDR1 is SGHDT, CDR2 YYEEEE. CDR3 DNA sequence: TGTGCCAGCAGCTTGGGACTAGGGACCTACGAGCAGTACTTC. Translating it yields CASSLGLGTYEQYF.

The gene calls are TRBV27 and TRBJ1-2, with D unresolved. Per the germline V gene, CDR1 is MNHEY and CDR2 is SMNVEV (reference sequence). Trimming removed 6 bases from V and 4 bases from J, with 12 bases in between. The CDR3 is 13 residues long. CDR3 sequence reads: CASSQDGVYGYTF. Here the CDR3 DNA reads TGTGCCAGCAGCCAGGACGGGGTCTATGGCTACACCTTC.

This clone was detected only once. The chain uses TRBV10-2 and TRBJ1-5; D possibly corresponds to TRBD1 (6 bases). CDR3 length equals 16 residues. Trimming stripped 3 bases from V and 5 bases from J, with 17 bases between. Germline V gene data show CDR1 as WSHSY and CDR2 as SAAADI. CDR3 loop: CASSDPWDTNDQPQHF. CDR3 nucleotides: TGCGCCAGCAGTGACCCCTGGGACACAAATGATCAGCCCCAGCATTTT.

The rearrangement links TRBV7-6 to TRBJ2-5; possibly TRBD2 for D (5 bases). Per the germline V gene, CDR1 is SGHVS and CDR2 is FNYEAQ. CDR3 length: 16 amino acids. Trimming took off 1 base at V and 2 bases at J, with 14 bases between the two ends. The CDR3 coding sequence is TGTGCCAGCAGCTTAGAATTTTATCGGGAACAAGAGACCCAGTACTTC. Its translation is CASSLEFYREQETQYF.

The chain links TRBV30 to TRBJ2-1; 7 bases agree with TRBD2. This CDR3 comprises 13 residues. J lost 7 bases, V lost 0 bases, and 3 bases had no gene match. The germline CDR1 and CDR2 sequences are GTSNPN and SVGIG (reference sequence). The CDR3 DNA follows: TGTGCCTGGAGTGTGGGAGGGCGGAATGAGCAGTTCTTC. Translation: CAWSVGGRNEQFF.

A remark on this clone: Other DNA sequences within the sample encode an identical CDR3. The V gene is TRBV7-3, the J gene TRBJ2-3; no clear D. The CDR3 is 14 residues long. Per the germline V gene, CDR1 is SGHTA and CDR2 is FQGTGA. The V and J ends lost 3 bases and 0 bases respectively, with 7 bases between them. The CDR3 coding sequence is TGTGCCAGCAGCTTGTTGGGAAGCACAGATACGCAGTATTTT. Its protein product is CASSLLGSTDTQYF.

The rearrangement joins TRBV29-1 to TRBJ1-3, with a weak D call TRBD1 (5 bases). From germline, CDR1 is SQVTM and CDR2 ANQGSEA. V shed 6 bases and J shed 0 bases, with 12 bases lying between them. The CDR3 length is 14 residues. Here the CDR3 reads CSVQQVLSGNTIYF. The CDR3 DNA reads TGCAGCGTACAACAGGTCCTCTCTGGAAACACCATATATTTT. Looking up the rest from reference TRBV29-1 and TRBJ1-3 gives the full variable domain: SAVISQKPSRDICQRGTSLTIQCQVDSQVTMMFWYRQQPGQSLTLIATANQGSEATYESGFVIDKFPISRPNLTFSTLTVSNMSPEDSSIYLCSVQQVLSGNTIYFGEGSWLTVV.